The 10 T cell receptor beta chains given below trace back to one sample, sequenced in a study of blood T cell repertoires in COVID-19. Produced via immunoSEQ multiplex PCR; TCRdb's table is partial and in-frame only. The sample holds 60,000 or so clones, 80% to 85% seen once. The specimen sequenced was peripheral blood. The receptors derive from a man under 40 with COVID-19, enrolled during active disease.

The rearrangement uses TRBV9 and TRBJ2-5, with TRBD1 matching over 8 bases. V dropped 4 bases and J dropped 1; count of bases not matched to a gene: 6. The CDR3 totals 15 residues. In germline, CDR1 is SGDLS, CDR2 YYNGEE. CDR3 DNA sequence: TGTGCCAGCAGCCTATGGGACAGGCCCCAAGAGACCCAGTACTTC. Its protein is CASSLWDRPQETQYF.

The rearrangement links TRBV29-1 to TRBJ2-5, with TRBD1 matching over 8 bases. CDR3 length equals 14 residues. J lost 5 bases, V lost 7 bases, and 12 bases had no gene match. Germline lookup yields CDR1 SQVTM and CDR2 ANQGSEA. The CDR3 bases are TGCAGCGCCCTTCGGGACAGGCAGACGGAGACCCAGTACTTC. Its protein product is CSALRDRQTETQYF.

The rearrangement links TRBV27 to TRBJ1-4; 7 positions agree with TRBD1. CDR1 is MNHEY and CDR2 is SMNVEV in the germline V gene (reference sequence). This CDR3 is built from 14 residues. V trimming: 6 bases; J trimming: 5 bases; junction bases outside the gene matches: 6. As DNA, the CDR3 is TGTGCCAGCAGCCTACAGGGGACGAATGAAAAACTGTTTTTT. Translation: CASSLQGTNEKLFF.

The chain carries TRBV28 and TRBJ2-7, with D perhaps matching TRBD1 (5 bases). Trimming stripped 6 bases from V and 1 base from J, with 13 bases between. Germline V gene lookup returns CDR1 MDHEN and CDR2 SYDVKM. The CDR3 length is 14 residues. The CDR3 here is CASRKAGQSYEQYF. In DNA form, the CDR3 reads TGTGCCAGCAGGAAGGCTGGACAATCCTACGAGCAGTACTTC.

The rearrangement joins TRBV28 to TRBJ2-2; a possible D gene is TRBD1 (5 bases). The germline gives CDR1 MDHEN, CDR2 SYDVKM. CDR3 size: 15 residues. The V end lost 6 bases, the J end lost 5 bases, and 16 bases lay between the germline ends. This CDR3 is CASSFHGAGTGELFF. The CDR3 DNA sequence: TGTGCCAGCAGCTTCCATGGGGCTGGTACCGGGGAGCTGTTTTTT.

The CDR3 reads CSVLPLPGTANEKLFF. DNA of the CDR3: TGCAGCGTTCTACCTCTTCCTGGGACAGCTAATGAAAAACTGTTTTTT. The rearrangement links TRBV29-1 to TRBJ1-4, with 7 positions matching TRBD1. This CDR3 spans 16 amino acids. V shed 5 bases, J shed 3 bases, and the junction held 12 bases outside the gene matches. CDR1 is SQVTM and CDR2 is ANQGSEA in the germline V gene. Combining the CDR3 with reference TRBV29-1 and TRBJ1-4 gives the whole variable domain SAVISQKPSRDICQRGTSLTIQCQVDSQVTMMFWYRQQPGQSLTLIATANQGSEATYESGFVIDKFPISRPNLTFSTLTVSNMSPEDSSIYLCSVLPLPGTANEKLFFGSGTQLSVL.

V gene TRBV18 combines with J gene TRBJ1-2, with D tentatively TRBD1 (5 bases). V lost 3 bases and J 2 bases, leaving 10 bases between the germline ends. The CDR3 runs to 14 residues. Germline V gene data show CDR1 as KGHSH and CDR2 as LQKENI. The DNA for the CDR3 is TGTGCCAGCTCACCGCGGGACGCGAACTATGGCTACACCTTC. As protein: CASSPRDANYGYTF.

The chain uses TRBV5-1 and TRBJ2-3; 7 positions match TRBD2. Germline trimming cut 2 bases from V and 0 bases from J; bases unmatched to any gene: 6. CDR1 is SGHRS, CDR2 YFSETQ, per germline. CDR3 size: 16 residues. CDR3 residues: CASSFLAELSTDTQYF. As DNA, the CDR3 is TGCGCCAGCAGCTTCCTAGCGGAGCTTAGCACAGATACGCAGTATTTT. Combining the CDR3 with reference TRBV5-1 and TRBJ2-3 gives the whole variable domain KAGVTQTPRYLIKTRGQQVTLSCSPISGHRSVSWYQQTPGQGLQFLFEYFSETQRNKGNFPGRFSGRQFSNSRSEMNVSTLELGDSALYLCASSFLAELSTDTQYFGPGTRLTVL.

Here the CDR3 DNA reads TGTGCCAGCAGTAGACTGAGTAATAGCAATCAGCCCCAGCATTTT. Amino acids: CASSRLSNSNQPQHF. This sequence joins TRBV6-5 and TRBJ1-5; D gene uncertain. The germline CDR1 and CDR2 sequences are MNHEY and SVGAGI. The CDR3 consists of 15 residues. The ends were cut back, 5 bases at V and 0 bases at J, with 11 bases in the middle.

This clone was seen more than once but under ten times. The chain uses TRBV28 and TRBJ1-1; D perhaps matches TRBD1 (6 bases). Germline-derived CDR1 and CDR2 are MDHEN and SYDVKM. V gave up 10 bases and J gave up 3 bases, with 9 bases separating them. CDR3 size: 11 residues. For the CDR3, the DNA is TGTGCCACAGGGGATTACACTGAAGCTTTCTTT. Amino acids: CATGDYTEAFF.